Listed here are 26 T cell receptor beta chains from one sample, sequenced in a study of blood T cell repertoires in COVID-19. Here immunoSEQ multiplex PCR was the method, and the copy in TCRdb shows in-frame clones only, minus some. The sample yields under 450,000 clones, roughly 77% seen once. Sequencing was done on a sample of peripheral blood. All receptors come from a human donor with acute or convalescent COVID-19. The donor label of this sample is uncertain.

The chain is built from TRBV11-2 and TRBJ1-1; a weak D match, TRBD1 (5 bases). The germline V gene has CDR1 SGHAT and CDR2 FQNNGV. Trimming pared 5 bases from V and 7 bases from J, leaving 14 bases between. The length of the CDR3 is 13 residues. This CDR3 is CASSPSDSREAFF. The CDR3 DNA reads as TGTGCCAGCAGCCCCTCAGACAGTCGTGAAGCTTTCTTT.

The CDR3 DNA follows: TGTGCCAGCAGTGGACCGGGACAGGGGGCCTATAGCAATCAGCCCCAGCATTTT. Its protein product is CASSGPGQGAYSNQPQHF. The chain employs TRBV6-1 and TRBJ1-5, with 12 bases lining up with TRBD1. The CDR3 has 18 amino acids. J was trimmed by 0 bases and V by 4 bases; bases with no gene match: 7. From germline, CDR1 is MNHNS and CDR2 SASEGT.

The chain links TRBV10-2 to TRBJ2-7; 10 nucleotides align to TRBD2. This CDR3 is built from 16 residues. Germline assignment: CDR1 WSHSY and CDR2 SAAADI. Losses at the gene ends were 4 bases for V and 3 bases for J; bases not matched to a gene: 9. CDR3 in amino acids: CASSGLRTSGYYEQYF. CDR3 nucleotide sequence: TGCGCCAGCAGTGGATTAAGGACTAGCGGCTACTACGAGCAGTACTTC.

The rearrangement links TRBV5-6 to TRBJ1-3; D is ambiguous. Germline V lookup: CDR1 SGHDT, CDR2 YYEEEE. The CDR3 runs 14 residues. Trimming shortened V by 4 bases and J by 0 bases, and 8 bases separated the two germline ends. This CDR3 reads CASSPTASGNTIYF. The CDR3 DNA follows: TGTGCCAGCAGCCCTACAGCCTCTGGAAACACCATATATTTT.

This chain connects TRBV30 to TRBJ2-7; no clear D gene. CDR1 and CDR2 from the germline V gene are GTSNPN and SVGIG (reference sequence). The CDR3 contains 12 residues. V was trimmed by 5 bases and J by 4 bases, leaving 12 bases between them. DNA of the CDR3: TGTGCCTGGGTGACACATACTTACGAGCAGTACTTC. The encoded protein is CAWVTHTYEQYF.

Only one count was recorded for this clone. V gene TRBV18 combines with J gene TRBJ1-4; D is uncertain. The ends were cut back, 6 bases at V and 5 bases at J, with 10 bases in the middle. The V gene's germline CDR1 is KGHSH and CDR2 LQKENI. The CDR3 runs to 13 residues. This CDR3 reads CASSYRPNEKLFF. The CDR3 nucleotides read TGTGCCAGCTCGTACAGACCAAATGAAAAACTGTTTTTT.

The chain combines TRBV6-5 with TRBJ1-2, with TRBD1 matching over 8 bases. Unmatched junction bases numbered 9, after V lost 2 bases and J lost 7 bases. The CDR3 spans 15 residues. Germline V gene lookup returns CDR1 MNHEY and CDR2 SVGAGI. As DNA, the CDR3 is TGTGCCAGCAGTTACGCGCCTCAGGGGGCGGTTGGCTACACCTTC. Translating it yields CASSYAPQGAVGYTF.

In this sample, this clone turned up many times. This specimen includes other DNA sequences encoding the same CDR3. The rearrangement uses TRBV30 and TRBJ1-2; D remains ambiguous. V was trimmed by 3 bases and J by 2 bases, leaving 10 bases between them. This CDR3 has 13 residues. In germline, CDR1 is GTSNPN, CDR2 SVGIG (reference sequence). The CDR3 protein is CAWRRRGNYGYTF. Here the CDR3 DNA reads TGTGCCTGGAGACGGAGAGGGAACTATGGCTACACCTTC.

This chain links TRBV27 with TRBJ1-2; the match to TRBD1 covers 8 bases. Germline CDR1 and CDR2: MNHEY and SMNVEV (reference sequence). After removal of 4 bases from V and 3 bases from J, the junction contained 7 bases not matched to a gene. CDR3 length: 15 residues. The CDR3 is CASSSTGGGYYGYTF. CDR3 in DNA: TGTGCCAGCAGTTCCACAGGGGGAGGCTACTATGGCTACACCTTC.

The V and J genes are TRBV6-5 and TRBJ1-1; D possibly corresponds to TRBD1 (5 bases). Trimming took off 0 bases at V and 0 bases at J, with 11 bases between the two ends. CDR3 length equals 16 residues. CDR1 is MNHEY and CDR2 is SVGAGI in the germline V gene. The CDR3 loop reads CASSYSSRGVNTEAFF. The DNA of the CDR3 is TGTGCCAGCAGTTACTCGAGCCGGGGGGTGAACACTGAAGCTTTCTTT.

The chain recombines TRBV5-7 with TRBJ1-5; D is unclear. TRBV5-7 carries the ORF label, with uncertain function. The CDR3 sequence is 11 residues long. Trimming took 2 bases from V and 16 from J, leaving 13 bases between them. This CDR3 reads CASSFDPSGHF. The CDR3 DNA is TGTGCCAGCAGCTTTGACCCGTCGGGACATTTT.

This chain joins TRBV6-1 and TRBJ1-5, with 8 bases identical to TRBD1. The CDR3 has 16 residues. Germline V gives CDR1 MNHNS, CDR2 SASEGT. The J segment lost 5 bases and the V segment lost 2 bases, leaving 8 bases of the junction unmatched. The CDR3 spells CASSEFWSGGYQPQHF. CDR3 nucleotide sequence: TGTGCCAGCAGTGAATTTTGGTCAGGGGGCTATCAGCCCCAGCATTTT.

The chain couples TRBV2 to TRBJ2-7; D might be TRBD1 (5 bases). V lost 3 bases and J lost 2, with 14 bases in between. The CDR3 is 15 residues long. Germline CDR1 and CDR2: SNHLY and FYNNEI. The CDR3 is CASSDSGNPPYEQYF. The CDR3, as DNA: TGTGCCAGCAGTGATTCAGGGAACCCCCCCTACGAGCAGTACTTC.

The chain has TRBV7-9 and TRBJ1-1; D is undetermined. Germline values: CDR1 SEHNR, CDR2 FQNEAQ (reference sequence). V was cut by 6 bases and J by 5 bases, with 16 bases left in between. This CDR3 region has 14 residues. For the CDR3, the DNA is TGTGCCAGCAGGATGGAGGGAAGGGATACTGAAGCTTTCTTT. It translates to CASRMEGRDTEAFF.

The chain carries TRBV5-1 and TRBJ2-7, with a weak D call TRBD1 (5 bases). The germline gives CDR1 SGHRS, CDR2 YFSETQ. The CDR3 totals 14 residues. V lost 0 bases and J 5 bases, leaving 12 bases between the germline ends. The CDR3 reads CASSLEQVGNEQYF. CDR3 nucleotide sequence: TGCGCCAGCAGCTTGGAACAGGTTGGCAACGAGCAGTACTTC.

This chain uses TRBV10-2 with TRBJ1-3, with a tentative D call TRBD1 (5 bases). Germline assignment: CDR1 WSHSY and CDR2 SAAADI. V lost 8 bases to trimming and J lost 0 bases, with 14 bases between them. CDR3 length: 15 residues. The DNA of the CDR3 is TGCGCCAGCTCCCACGGGGGGAGCTCTGGAAACACCATATATTTT. It codes for CASSHGGSSGNTIYF.

This rearrangement joins TRBV5-1 to TRBJ2-2; unclear D gene. Germline CDR1 SGHRS, CDR2 YFSETQ. The CDR3 covers 16 residues. The V and J ends lost 0 bases and 0 bases respectively, with 9 bases between them. CDR3 nucleotide sequence: TGCGCCAGCAGCTTGGGCATCACTTCGAACACCGGGGAGCTGTTTTTT. This sequence encodes CASSLGITSNTGELFF.

On this clone: Other DNA sequences from this sample encode an identical CDR3 as well. The rearrangement links TRBV12-3 or TRBV12-4 to TRBJ1-1; D not resolved. Trimming left V 2 bases short and J 1 base short, with 5 bases between. The CDR3 spans 13 residues. This CDR3 reads CASSLRGNTEAFF. The CDR3 coding sequence is TGTGCCAGCAGTTTAAGAGGGAACACTGAAGCTTTCTTT.

The chain combines TRBV5-8 with TRBJ1-1; D possibly corresponds to TRBD1 (6 bases). This CDR3 is 13 amino acids long. Between the trimmed V and J ends, which lost 7 bases and 4 bases, there was a span of 14 bases. The germline V gene has CDR1 SGHTS and CDR2 YDEGEE. The CDR3 nucleotides are TGTGCCAGCCGGGACAAACCCCGCACTGAAGCTTTCTTT. Protein sequence: CASRDKPRTEAFF. The whole variable domain, remainder taken from reference TRBV5-8 and TRBJ1-1, is EAGVTQSPTHLIKTRGQQATLRCSPISGHTSVYWYQQALGLGLQFLLWYDEGEERNRGNFPPRFSGRQFPNYSSELNVNALELEDSALYLCASRDKPRTEAFFGQGTRLTVV.

The gene calls are TRBV5-6 and TRBJ2-1; D is undetermined. This CDR3 spans 14 amino acids. Germline CDR1 SGHDT, CDR2 YYEEEE. Trimming removed 6 bases at V and 0 bases at J, with 10 bases between. In nucleotides, the CDR3 is TGTGCCAGCACCGATAAGAGCTCCTACAATGAGCAGTTCTTC. Amino acids: CASTDKSSYNEQFF.

The chain couples TRBV2 to TRBJ2-7, with D possibly matching TRBD2 (7 bases). The CDR3 is made up of 16 amino acids. The V and J ends lost 5 bases and 6 bases respectively, with 23 bases between them. Germline assignment: CDR1 SNHLY and CDR2 FYNNEI. The CDR3: CASSRMGAGVIGEQYF. The CDR3 nucleotides are TGTGCCAGCAGTCGAATGGGGGCGGGAGTAATAGGCGAGCAGTACTTC.

V usage is TRBV29-1 and J usage is TRBJ2-7; tentatively, D is TRBD2 (5 bases). CDR1 SQVTM and CDR2 ANQGSEA come from the germline V gene. Deletions cut 1 base from V and 3 bases from J, with 10 bases between. CDR3 size: 13 residues. CDR3 bases: TGCAGCGTTGAAGTGTATGGAGGCTACGAGCAGTACTTC. Amino acid sequence: CSVEVYGGYEQYF.

In this sample, this clone turned up once. CDR3 DNA sequence: TGCGCCAGCAGACCGGGACAGGGTGGTCAGCCCCAGCATTTT. Amino acids: CASRPGQGGQPQHF. V is TRBV10-2 and J is TRBJ1-5, with 9 bases fitting TRBD1. The CDR3 totals 14 residues. Unmatched junction bases numbered 6, after V lost 6 bases and J lost 6 bases. CDR1 is WSHSY and CDR2 is SAAADI in the germline V gene.

The chain uses TRBV28 and TRBJ1-2, with D tentatively TRBD1 (6 bases). Germline CDR1 MDHEN, CDR2 SYDVKM. V was cut by 6 bases and J by 5 bases, with 16 bases left in between. The length of the CDR3 is 14 residues. The CDR3 nucleotides read TGTGCCAGCAGCCGTAGCGGGGGCGCATATGGCTACACCTTC. It yields the protein CASSRSGGAYGYTF.

The chain carries TRBV6-5 and TRBJ2-2, with TRBD1 matching over 7 bases. Germline CDR1 and CDR2: MNHEY and SVGAGI. The CDR3 is 13 amino acids. V was pared by 8 bases and J by 6 bases, with 6 bases of the junction left unmatched. The CDR3 region is CASYRGLAGELFF. DNA for the CDR3: TGTGCCAGCTACAGGGGTCTCGCCGGGGAGCTGTTTTTT.

The genes are TRBV7-8 and TRBJ1-2, with a tentative D call TRBD1 (5 bases). CDR3 size: 15 residues. Germline V gives CDR1 SGHVS, CDR2 FQNEAQ. Trimming left V 1 base short and J 3 bases short, with 12 bases between. CDR3 DNA: TGTGCCAGCAGCTTAGTTGGCCAGGGCCACTATGGCTACACCTTC. It yields the protein CASSLVGQGHYGYTF.